The entry below describes one T cell receptor beta chain. Its cognate antigen is unknown. This sample was included in a study of cytomegalovirus exposure and HLA in healthy donors. Points from the study as a whole: After further analysis at a later stage, around 17,000 TCR beta sequences were associated with HLA alleles at 0.05 false discovery rate. In the analysis, some V segments, TRBV6-2 and TRBV6-3 included, were excluded as indistinguishable. The authors confirmed in vitro that a few CMV-associated chains were specific for CMV antigens.

Amplification used 60 Vbeta primers and 13 Jbeta primers. Sequencing used immunoSEQ multiplex PCR; TCRdb keeps in-frame clones, though not all of them. The data show over 65,000 clones, less than 80% seen once. Germline assignment: CDR1 LGHNA and CDR2 YSLEER. The CDR3 covers 19 residues. V lost 1 base to trimming and J lost 2 bases; unmatched junction nucleotides: 14. Sequencing was performed on PBMCs. The genes are TRBV4-3 and TRBJ2-3, with 8 bases lining up with TRBD1. The receptor was isolated from a human donor in good health. CDR3 DNA: TGCGCCAGCAGCCAAGCAGGGGGCGCCTCAAACGTTTACACAGATACGCAGTATTTT. It codes for CASSQAGGASNVYTDTQYF.